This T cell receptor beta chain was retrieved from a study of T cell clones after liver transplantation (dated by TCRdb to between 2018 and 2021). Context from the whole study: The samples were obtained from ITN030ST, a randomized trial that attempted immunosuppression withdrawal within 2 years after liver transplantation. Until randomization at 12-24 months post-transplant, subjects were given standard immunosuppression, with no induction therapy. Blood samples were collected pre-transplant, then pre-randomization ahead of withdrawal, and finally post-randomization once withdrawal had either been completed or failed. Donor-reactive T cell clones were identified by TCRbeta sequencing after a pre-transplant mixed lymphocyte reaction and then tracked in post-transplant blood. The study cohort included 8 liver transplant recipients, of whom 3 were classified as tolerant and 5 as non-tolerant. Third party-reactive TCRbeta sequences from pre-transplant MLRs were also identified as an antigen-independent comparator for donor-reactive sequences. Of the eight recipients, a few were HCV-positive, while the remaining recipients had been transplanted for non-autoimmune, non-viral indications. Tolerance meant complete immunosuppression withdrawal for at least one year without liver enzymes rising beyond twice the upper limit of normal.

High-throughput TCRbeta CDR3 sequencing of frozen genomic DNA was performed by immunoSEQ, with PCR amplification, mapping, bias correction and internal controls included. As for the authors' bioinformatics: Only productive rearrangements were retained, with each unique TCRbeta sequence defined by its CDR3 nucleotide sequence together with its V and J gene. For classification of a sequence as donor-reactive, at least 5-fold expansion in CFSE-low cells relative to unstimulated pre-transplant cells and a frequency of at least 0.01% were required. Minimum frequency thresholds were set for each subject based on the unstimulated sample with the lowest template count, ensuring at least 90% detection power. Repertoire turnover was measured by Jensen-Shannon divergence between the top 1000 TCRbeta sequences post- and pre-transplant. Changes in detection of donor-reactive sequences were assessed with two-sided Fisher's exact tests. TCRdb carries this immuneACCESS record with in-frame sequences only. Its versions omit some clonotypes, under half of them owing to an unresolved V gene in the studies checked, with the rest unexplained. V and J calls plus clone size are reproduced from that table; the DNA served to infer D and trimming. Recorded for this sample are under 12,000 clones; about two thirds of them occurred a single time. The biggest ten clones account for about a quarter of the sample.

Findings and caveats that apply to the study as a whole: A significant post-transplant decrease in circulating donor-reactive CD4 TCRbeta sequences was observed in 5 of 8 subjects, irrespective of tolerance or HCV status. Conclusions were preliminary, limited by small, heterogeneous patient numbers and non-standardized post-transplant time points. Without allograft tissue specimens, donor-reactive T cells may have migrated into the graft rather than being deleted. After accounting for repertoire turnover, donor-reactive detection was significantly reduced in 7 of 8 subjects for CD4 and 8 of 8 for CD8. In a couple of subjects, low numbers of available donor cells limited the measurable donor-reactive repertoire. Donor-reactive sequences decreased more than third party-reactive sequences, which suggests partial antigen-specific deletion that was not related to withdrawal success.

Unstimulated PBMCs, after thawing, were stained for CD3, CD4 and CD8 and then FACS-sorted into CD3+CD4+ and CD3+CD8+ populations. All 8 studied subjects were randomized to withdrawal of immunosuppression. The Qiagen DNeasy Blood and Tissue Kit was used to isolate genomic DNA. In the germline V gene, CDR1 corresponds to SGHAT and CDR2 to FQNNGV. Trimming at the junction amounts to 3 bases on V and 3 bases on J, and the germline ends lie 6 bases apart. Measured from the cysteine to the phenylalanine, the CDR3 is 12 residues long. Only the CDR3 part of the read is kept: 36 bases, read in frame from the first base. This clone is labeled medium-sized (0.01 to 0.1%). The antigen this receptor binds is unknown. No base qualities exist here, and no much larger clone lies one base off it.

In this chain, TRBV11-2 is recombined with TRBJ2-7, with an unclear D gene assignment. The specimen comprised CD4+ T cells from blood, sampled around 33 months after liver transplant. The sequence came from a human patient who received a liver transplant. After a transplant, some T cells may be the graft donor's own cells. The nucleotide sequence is TGTGCCAGCAGCTTGGGATTCTACGAGCAGTACTTC. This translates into CASSLGFYEQYF.